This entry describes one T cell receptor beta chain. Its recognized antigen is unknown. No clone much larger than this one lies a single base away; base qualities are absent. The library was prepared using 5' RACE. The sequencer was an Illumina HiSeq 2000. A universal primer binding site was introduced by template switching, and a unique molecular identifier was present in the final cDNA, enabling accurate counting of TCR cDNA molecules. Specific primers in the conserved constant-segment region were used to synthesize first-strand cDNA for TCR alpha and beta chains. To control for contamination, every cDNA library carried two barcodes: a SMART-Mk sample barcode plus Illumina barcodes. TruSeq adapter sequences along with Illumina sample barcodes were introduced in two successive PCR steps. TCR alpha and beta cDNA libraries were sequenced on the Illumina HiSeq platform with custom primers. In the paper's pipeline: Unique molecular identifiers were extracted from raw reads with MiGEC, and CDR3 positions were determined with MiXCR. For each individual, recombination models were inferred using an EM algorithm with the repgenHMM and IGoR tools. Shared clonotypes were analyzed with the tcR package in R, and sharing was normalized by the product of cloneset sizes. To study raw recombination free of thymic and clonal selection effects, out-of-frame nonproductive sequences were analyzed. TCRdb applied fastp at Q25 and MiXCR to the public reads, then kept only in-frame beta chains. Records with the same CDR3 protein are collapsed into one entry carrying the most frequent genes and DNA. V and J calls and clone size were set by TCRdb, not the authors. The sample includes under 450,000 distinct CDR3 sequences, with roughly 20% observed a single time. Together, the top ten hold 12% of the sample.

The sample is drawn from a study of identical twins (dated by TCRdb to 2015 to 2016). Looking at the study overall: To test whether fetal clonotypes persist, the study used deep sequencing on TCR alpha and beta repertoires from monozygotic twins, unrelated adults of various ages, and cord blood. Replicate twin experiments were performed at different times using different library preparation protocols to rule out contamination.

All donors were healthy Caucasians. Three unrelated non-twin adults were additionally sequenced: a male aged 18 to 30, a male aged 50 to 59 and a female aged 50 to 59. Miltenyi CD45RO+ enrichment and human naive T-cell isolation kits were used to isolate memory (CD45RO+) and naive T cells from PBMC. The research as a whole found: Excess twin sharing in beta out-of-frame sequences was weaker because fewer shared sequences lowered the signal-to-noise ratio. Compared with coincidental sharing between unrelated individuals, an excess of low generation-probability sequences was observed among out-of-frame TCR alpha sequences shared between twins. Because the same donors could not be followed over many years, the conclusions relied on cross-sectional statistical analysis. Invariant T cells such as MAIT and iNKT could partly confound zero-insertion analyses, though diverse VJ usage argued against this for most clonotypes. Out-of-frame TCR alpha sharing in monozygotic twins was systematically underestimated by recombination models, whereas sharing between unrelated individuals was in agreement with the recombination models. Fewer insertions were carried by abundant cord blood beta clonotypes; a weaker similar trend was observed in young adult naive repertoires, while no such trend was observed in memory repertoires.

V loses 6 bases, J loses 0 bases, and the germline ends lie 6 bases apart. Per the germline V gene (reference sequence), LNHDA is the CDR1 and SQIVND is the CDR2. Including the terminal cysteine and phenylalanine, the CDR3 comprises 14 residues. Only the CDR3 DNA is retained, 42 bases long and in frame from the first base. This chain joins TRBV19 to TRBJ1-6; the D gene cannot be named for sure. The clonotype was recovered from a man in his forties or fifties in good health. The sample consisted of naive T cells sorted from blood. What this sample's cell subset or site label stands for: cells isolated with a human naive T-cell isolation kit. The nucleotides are TGTGCCAGTAGGGTGGACTCCTATAATTCACCCCTCCACTTT. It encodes CASRVDSYNSPLHF.